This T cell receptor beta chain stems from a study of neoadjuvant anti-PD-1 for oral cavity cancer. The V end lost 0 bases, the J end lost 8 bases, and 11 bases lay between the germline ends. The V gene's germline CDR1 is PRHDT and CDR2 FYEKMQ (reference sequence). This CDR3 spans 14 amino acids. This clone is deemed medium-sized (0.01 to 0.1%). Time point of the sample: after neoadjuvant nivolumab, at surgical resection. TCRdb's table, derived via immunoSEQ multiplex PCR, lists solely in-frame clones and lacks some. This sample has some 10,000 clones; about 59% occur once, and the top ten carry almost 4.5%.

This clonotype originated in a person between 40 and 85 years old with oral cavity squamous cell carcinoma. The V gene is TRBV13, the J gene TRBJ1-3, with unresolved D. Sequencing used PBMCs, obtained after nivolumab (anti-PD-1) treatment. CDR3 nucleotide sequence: TGTGCCAGCAGCTTAGGGGGTACATGGGACACCATATATTTT. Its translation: CASSLGGTWDTIYF.